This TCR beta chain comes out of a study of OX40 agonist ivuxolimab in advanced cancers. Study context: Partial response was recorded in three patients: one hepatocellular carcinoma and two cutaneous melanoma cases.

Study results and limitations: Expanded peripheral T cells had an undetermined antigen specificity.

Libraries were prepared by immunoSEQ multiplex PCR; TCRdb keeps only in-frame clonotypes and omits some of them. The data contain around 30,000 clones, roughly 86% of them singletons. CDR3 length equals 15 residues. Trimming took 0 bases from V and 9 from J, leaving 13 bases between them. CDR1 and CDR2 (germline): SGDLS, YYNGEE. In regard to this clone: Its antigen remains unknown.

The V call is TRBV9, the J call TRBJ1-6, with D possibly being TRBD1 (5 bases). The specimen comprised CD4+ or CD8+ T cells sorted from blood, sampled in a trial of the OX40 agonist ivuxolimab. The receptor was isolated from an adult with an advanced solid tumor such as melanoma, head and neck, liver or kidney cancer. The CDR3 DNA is TGTGCCAGCAGCGTAGAAGGGGCCCTTGGTTCACCCCTCCACTTT. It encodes CASSVEGALGSPLHF.